The rows below give T cell receptor beta chains drawn from one sample of a study of cytomegalovirus exposure and HLA in healthy donors. TCRdb's table, derived via immunoSEQ multiplex PCR, lists solely in-frame clones and lacks some. The table has 100,000 or so clones, around 72% seen once. Sequencing was carried out using PBMCs. The origin of the receptors is a male donor in good health and CMV-seronegative. The CDR3 runs from the conserved cysteine through the conserved F or W. A D gene is named only where the DNA matches it firmly. Clone size is not always given. Where it is, it says once, few, many or a class for expanded clones.

j_call clone_size v_call d_call cdr3_nt cdr3_aa
TRBJ2-1 once TRBV9 TRBD2 TGTGCCAGCAGCGTAGGACTAGCGGGACCCTCCTCCTACAATGAGCAGTTCTTC CASSVGLAGPSSYNEQFF
TRBJ2-2 NA TRBV27 NA TGTGCCAGCAGTTACCGGGACATAAACACCGGGGAGCTGTTTTTT CASSYRDINTGELFF
TRBJ1-4 NA TRBV6-5 NA TGTGCCAGCACGAGCTCCGGGACTGTTGAAAAACTGTTTTTT CASTSSGTVEKLFF
TRBJ2-3 NA TRBV28 TRBD1 TGTGCCAGCAGTTTATGGCCAGGGGGCCCCACAGATACGCAGTATTTT CASSLWPGGPTDTQYF
TRBJ1-1 NA TRBV7-9 NA TGTGCCAGCAGCGACCGACAGGCCGAAAACACTGAAGCTTTCTTT CASSDRQAENTEAFF
TRBJ2-6 NA TRBV5-6 TRBD1 TGTGCCAGCAACCGCCCAGGGGGCTCTGGGGCCAACGTCCTGACTTTC CASNRPGGSGANVLTF
TRBJ2-3 NA TRBV30 TRBD2 TGTGCCTGGAGTCCCAGACTAGCGGCGAGTACAAATTCGCAGTATTTT CAWSPRLAASTNSQYF
TRBJ2-1 NA TRBV6-1 TRBD1 TGTGCCAGCCGAGGGACAGGTGGGTTGGTGGAGCAGTTCTTC CASRGTGGLVEQFF
TRBJ1-1 NA TRBV7-2 NA TGTGCCAGCAGCTTATCCTCTTACACTGAAGCTTTCTTT CASSLSSYTEAFF
TRBJ1-5 NA TRBV29-1 NA TGCAGCGTTGTGGAGACGGATAGCAATCAGCCCCAGCATTTT CSVVETDSNQPQHF
TRBJ1-1 NA TRBV18 NA TGTGCCAGCTCAGCCTCATTCCAGGGGAACACTGAAGCTTTCTTT CASSASFQGNTEAFF
TRBJ2-1 NA TRBV5-4 NA TGTGCCAGCAGCTTGGGCGGCTACAATGAGCAGTTCTTC CASSLGGYNEQFF
TRBJ2-3 NA TRBV5-1 TRBD1 TGCGCCAGCAGCTTGGCAGGGGGCGGCACAGATACGCAGTATTTT CASSLAGGGTDTQYF
TRBJ2-7 NA TRBV9 TRBD2 TGTGCCAGCAGCGTAGGCCCAGCGGGAGGCTACGAGCAGTACTTC CASSVGPAGGYEQYF
TRBJ2-1 once TRBV28 TRBD2 TGTGCCACCCTACCGGGACTAGCGGGACTCAATGAGCAGTTCTTC CATLPGLAGLNEQFF
TRBJ2-7 once TRBV5-1 TRBD1 TGCGCCAGCAGCGGACAGGGGACAACCGAGCAGTACTTC CASSGQGTTEQYF
TRBJ2-1 NA TRBV4-1 NA TGCGCCAGCAGCAACCTTCAGGGAAAGCGGGACATTGAGCAGTTCTTC CASSNLQGKRDIEQFF
TRBJ2-5 NA TRBV4-1 TRBD2 TGCGCCAGCAGCCAACCTAGCGGGAGCCCCCAAGAGACCCAGTACTTC CASSQPSGSPQETQYF
TRBJ2-5 NA TRBV7-2 NA TGTGCCAGCAGTCACGGACTGTTCCAAGAGACCCAGTACTTC CASSHGLFQETQYF
TRBJ2-7 NA TRBV7-2 TRBD1 TGTGCCAGCAGCCCGAGGACAGGGTTAATGGAGCAGTACTTC CASSPRTGLMEQYF
TRBJ1-3 NA TRBV2 NA TGTGCCAGCAGGGAACTATCCGGGTACTCTGGAAACACCATATATTTT CASRELSGYSGNTIYF
TRBJ1-1 NA TRBV2 TRBD1 TGTGCCAGCACGGGGACAGGATACACTGAAGCTTTCTTT CASTGTGYTEAFF
TRBJ1-3 NA TRBV7-9 NA TGTGCCAGCAGCTTTGGAGGGGACACCATATATTTT CASSFGGDTIYF